One and the same sample provided the 27 T cell receptor beta chains below, sequenced in a study of Tregs in tolerant kidney transplant recipients. Generated by immunoSEQ multiplex PCR, the TCRdb table keeps only in-frame clones and is missing some. The sample includes 110,000 or so clones, around nine tenths seen only once; the top ten take nearly 0.6%. Sequencing was carried out using CD4+ T cells from blood. The receptors derive from a human donor in good health.

The rearrangement links TRBV6-5 to TRBJ2-3, with 12 bases identical to TRBD2. Looked up from germline, CDR1 is MNHEY and CDR2 is SVGAGI. The CDR3 is 15 amino acids. Trimming at V came to 6 bases and at J to 3 bases, leaving 4 bases not matched to a gene. CDR3 DNA sequence: TGTGCCAGCAGACCCGGACTAGCGGGGACAGATACGCAGTATTTT. This encodes CASRPGLAGTDTQYF.

The chain employs TRBV27 and TRBJ2-5; D not resolved. Germline V gene lookup returns CDR1 MNHEY and CDR2 SMNVEV (reference sequence). V was shortened by 3 bases and J by 5 bases, with 10 bases between the two germline ends. This CDR3 has 13 residues. The CDR3 reads CASSFSPTETQYF. The CDR3 DNA sequence: TGTGCCAGCAGTTTCTCCCCTACGGAGACCCAGTACTTC.

This clone was counted a few times. The CDR3 bases are TGTGCCAGCAGTAAAACAGGGATCAACACCGGGGAGCTGTTTTTT. Its translation is CASSKTGINTGELFF. This chain joins TRBV6-5 and TRBJ2-2; tentative D call: TRBD1 (6 bases). Germline-derived CDR1 and CDR2 are MNHEY and SVGAGI. V lost 5 bases, J lost 2 bases, and 12 bases lay in between. The CDR3 runs 15 residues.

The chain uses TRBV6-5 and TRBJ2-3; D uncertain. This CDR3 is built from 14 residues. In germline, CDR1 is MNHEY, CDR2 SVGAGI. With 8 bases removed from V and 5 bases from J, the gap between germline ends came to 17 bases. CDR3 protein: CASRALDTRDTQYF. In DNA form, the CDR3 reads TGTGCCAGCCGGGCTCTAGATACACGAGATACGCAGTATTTT.

The chain has TRBV27 and TRBJ2-7; 14 positions agree with TRBD2. The trim removed 5 bases at V and 3 bases at J, leaving 9 bases unmatched. The CDR3 runs 17 residues. Looked up from germline, CDR1 is MNHEY and CDR2 is SMNVEV (reference sequence). This CDR3 reads CASSIYATSGRVYEQYF. CDR3 sequence (DNA): TGTGCCAGCAGTATATACGCGACTAGCGGGAGGGTCTACGAGCAGTACTTC.

The chain joins TRBV6-5 to TRBJ1-5; the D is unclear. V was pared by 2 bases and J by 7 bases, with 15 bases between. The CDR3 runs 15 residues. Germline V gene lookup returns CDR1 MNHEY and CDR2 SVGAGI. The CDR3 bases are TGTGCCAGCAGTTACCCGTTGGGGATTTGGCAGCCCCAGCATTTT. Protein product: CASSYPLGIWQPQHF.

This chain uses TRBV18 with TRBJ2-5, with D possibly matching TRBD2 (5 bases). This CDR3 region has 14 residues. The V and J ends lost 0 bases and 5 bases respectively, with 10 bases between them. CDR1 and CDR2 (germline): KGHSH, LQKENI. CDR3 coding DNA: TGTGCCAGCTCACCACCTTACGGGGTGGAGACCCAGTACTTC. This sequence encodes CASSPPYGVETQYF. The variable domain in full, with the rest retrieved from reference TRBV18 and TRBJ2-5, is NAGVMQNPRHLVRRRGQEARLRCSPMKGHSHVYWYRQLPEEGLKFMVYLQKENIIDESGMPKERFSAEFPKEGPSILRIQQVVRGDSAAYFCASSPPYGVETQYFGPGTRLLVL.

This clone came up once. This rearrangement joins TRBV19 to TRBJ1-4; 7 nucleotides agree with TRBD1. The trim removed 5 bases at V and 5 bases at J, leaving 5 bases unmatched. Germline CDR1 reads LNHDA; CDR2 reads SQIVND (reference sequence). The CDR3 sequence is 14 residues long. In DNA, the CDR3 is TGTGCCAGTAGTGTGACAGGGAAAAATGAAAAACTGTTTTTT. Protein sequence: CASSVTGKNEKLFF.

The V and J genes are TRBV18 and TRBJ2-7, with 8 nucleotides matching TRBD1. Trimming at V came to 6 bases and at J to 3 bases, leaving 7 bases not matched to a gene. Germline CDR1 reads KGHSH; CDR2 reads LQKENI. This CDR3 spans 14 amino acids. For the CDR3, the DNA is TGTGCCAGCTCGGGCACAGGGGGTGTCTACGAGCAGTACTTC. Encoded protein: CASSGTGGVYEQYF.

Regarding this clone: Other DNA sequences in the sample encode the same CDR3. The chain carries TRBV5-1 and TRBJ2-3; 10 positions agree with TRBD2. The CDR3 contains 16 residues. CDR1 is SGHRS and CDR2 is YFSETQ in the germline V gene. The V gene end was trimmed by 0 bases and the J gene end by 1 base; junction bases not matched to a gene: 2. CDR3 nucleotide sequence: TGCGCCAGCAGCTTGGCCCTAGCGGGGGGCACAGATACGCAGTATTTT. Its translation: CASSLALAGGTDTQYF.

Remarks on this clone: Distinct nucleotide sequences in the sample also encode this CDR3. This chain links TRBV2 with TRBJ2-5; TRBD2 agrees at 7 bases. The CDR3 has 14 residues. Germline V gene data show CDR1 as SNHLY and CDR2 as FYNNEI. CDR3 protein: CASRWEGRKETQYF. The CDR3 bases are TGTGCTAGCCGGTGGGAGGGGCGAAAAGAGACCCAGTACTTC.

The V call is TRBV30, the J call TRBJ2-7, with D uncertain. There are 13 residues in the CDR3. From germline, CDR1 is GTSNPN and CDR2 SVGIG (reference sequence). Trimming left V 2 bases short and J 3 bases short, with 11 bases between. The CDR3 bases are TGTGCCTGGAGTAAAGGGCTTGTCTACGAGCAGTACTTC. Translation: CAWSKGLVYEQYF.

The chain is built from TRBV7-3 and TRBJ1-2; D is ambiguous. Germline V CDR1 and CDR2: SGHTA, FQGTGA. The length of the CDR3 is 17 residues. Trimming removed 1 base at V and 6 bases at J, with 21 bases between. The DNA of the CDR3 is TGTGCCAGCAGCTTAATGGGAGGAGGGTTTCGTTTCGATGGCTACACCTTC. It encodes CASSLMGGGFRFDGYTF.

The genes are TRBV27 and TRBJ1-6, with a tentative D call TRBD1 (6 bases). CDR3 length: 12 amino acids. The germline gives CDR1 MNHEY, CDR2 SMNVEV (reference sequence). V lost 9 bases and J lost 11, with 14 bases in between. CDR3 in amino acids: CASRGQTTPLHF. The CDR3 nucleotides are TGTGCCAGTCGTGGACAGACTACACCCCTCCACTTT.

The CDR3 nucleotides are TGTGCCTGGACAGTAGCCGGGACAGGGGACGAAAAACTGTTTTTT. Protein sequence: CAWTVAGTGDEKLFF. V and J are TRBV30 and TRBJ1-4; 10 positions agree with TRBD1. The CDR3 runs to 15 residues. The germline gives CDR1 GTSNPN, CDR2 SVGIG (reference sequence). Losses at the gene ends were 4 bases for V and 8 bases for J; bases not matched to a gene: 10.

The chain joins TRBV6-5 to TRBJ2-7, with TRBD1 matching over 7 bases. The germline CDR1 and CDR2 sequences are MNHEY and SVGAGI. This CDR3 spans 14 amino acids. The V segment lost 4 bases and the J segment 3 bases; nucleotides outside the gene matches: 6. The CDR3 bases are TGTGCCAGCAGTTCAGACAGGGCAGGCTACGAGCAGTACTTC. Translation gives CASSSDRAGYEQYF.

The chain uses TRBV30 and TRBJ1-5; D remains ambiguous. Trimming pared 0 bases from V and 2 bases from J, leaving 8 bases between. The germline V gene encodes CDR1 GTSNPN and CDR2 SVGIG (reference sequence). This CDR3 is built from 14 residues. CDR3 bases: TGTGCCTGGAGTGTAAATAGAGGCAATCAGCCCCAGCATTTT. This encodes CAWSVNRGNQPQHF.

The V call is TRBV29-1, the J call TRBJ2-3, with D maybe TRBD1 (6 bases). CDR3 length: 12 residues. V was cut by 7 bases and J by 2 bases, with 10 bases left in between. Germline V gene sequence: CDR1 SQVTM, CDR2 ANQGSEA. CDR3 sequence: CSETGLTDTQYF. The CDR3 DNA reads TGCAGCGAGACAGGCCTCACAGATACGCAGTATTTT.

For the CDR3, the DNA is TGTGCCAGCAGCTTCACTCGTCTCACTGAAGCTTTCTTT. It codes for CASSFTRLTEAFF. V usage is TRBV11-3 and J usage is TRBJ1-1; D remains ambiguous. The germline V gene has CDR1 SGHNT and CDR2 YENEEA. The ends were cut back, 3 bases at V and 4 bases at J, with 9 bases in the middle. The CDR3 has 13 residues. Filled out from reference TRBV11-3 and TRBJ1-1, the complete variable domain reads EAGVVQSPRYKIIEKKQPVAFWCNPISGHNTLYWYLQNLGQGPELLIRYENEEAVDDSQLPKDRFSAERLKGVDSTLKIQPAELGDSAVYLCASSFTRLTEAFFGQGTRLTVV.

The rearrangement uses TRBV5-1 and TRBJ1-3; a weak D match, TRBD1 (6 bases). CDR1 and CDR2 (germline): SGHRS, YFSETQ. Trimming removed 0 bases from V and 4 bases from J, with 11 bases in between. The CDR3 has 15 residues. The CDR3 here is CASSLVGGGGNTIYF. As DNA, the CDR3 is TGCGCCAGCAGCTTGGTAGGAGGGGGAGGAAACACCATATATTTT.

The gene calls are TRBV2 and TRBJ2-5; D is unresolved. The V end was cut by 8 bases, the J end by 2 bases, with 12 bases between. In germline, CDR1 is SNHLY, CDR2 FYNNEI. CDR3 size: 13 residues. The CDR3 region is CASQGNEQETQYF. Here the CDR3 DNA reads TGTGCCAGCCAAGGGAATGAGCAAGAGACCCAGTACTTC.

J is TRBJ1-2 and V is TRBV5-6; 7 bases are shared with TRBD1. Germline-derived CDR1 and CDR2 are SGHDT and YYEEEE. V lost 4 bases and J lost 4; bases outside the gene matches: 4. The CDR3 contains 13 residues. CDR3 loop: CASSLDRAYGYTF. In DNA, the CDR3 is TGTGCCAGCAGCCTAGACAGGGCCTATGGCTACACCTTC.

This clone was counted once. The chain uses TRBV27 and TRBJ2-2, with a possible D match to TRBD1 (7 bases). The CDR3 contains 17 residues. CDR1 and CDR2 from the germline V gene are MNHEY and SMNVEV (reference sequence). V dropped 4 bases and J dropped 3 bases, with 18 bases sitting between them. As DNA, the CDR3 is TGTGCCAGCAGTTCCCCCGGGGGACAGACTTACACCGGGGAGCTGTTTTTT. Translated: CASSSPGGQTYTGELFF.

The chain carries TRBV18 and TRBJ1-2; tentatively, D is TRBD1 (5 bases). The CDR3 extends over 16 amino acids. Germline V gene data show CDR1 as KGHSH and CDR2 as LQKENI. Deletions cut 2 bases from V and 0 bases from J, with 13 bases between. DNA of the CDR3: TGTGCCAGCTCACCAACAGGAAAAATTCCTAACTATGGCTACACCTTC. It translates to CASSPTGKIPNYGYTF.

The V gene is TRBV15, the J gene TRBJ2-7; TRBD1 or TRBD2 may be the D gene (5 bases each). The CDR3 runs to 18 residues. The V and J ends lost 1 base and 0 bases respectively, with 19 bases between them. In germline, CDR1 is LNHNV, CDR2 YYDKDF (reference sequence). CDR3 sequence (DNA): TGTGCCACCAGCAGAGGGGGGATATTCTCTTCCCCCTCCTACGAGCAGTACTTC. Translation: CATSRGGIFSSPSYEQYF.

The J gene is TRBJ2-6, the V gene TRBV6-1, with D uncertain. This CDR3 has 17 amino acids. V was cut by 0 bases and J by 0 bases, with 9 bases left in between. Germline CDR1 and CDR2: MNHNS and SASEGT. In DNA, the CDR3 is TGTGCCAGCAGTGAAGCGTTCAAACGCTCTGGGGCCAACGTCCTGACTTTC. It yields the protein CASSEAFKRSGANVLTF.

The rearrangement uses TRBV7-2 and TRBJ2-1; D not resolved. The V end lost 3 bases, the J end lost 3 bases, and 3 bases lay between the germline ends. This CDR3 spans 12 amino acids. Per the germline V gene, CDR1 is SGHTA and CDR2 is FQGNSA. CDR3 residues: CASSLGYNEQFF. The CDR3 coding sequence is TGTGCCAGCAGCTTGGGCTACAATGAGCAGTTCTTC.